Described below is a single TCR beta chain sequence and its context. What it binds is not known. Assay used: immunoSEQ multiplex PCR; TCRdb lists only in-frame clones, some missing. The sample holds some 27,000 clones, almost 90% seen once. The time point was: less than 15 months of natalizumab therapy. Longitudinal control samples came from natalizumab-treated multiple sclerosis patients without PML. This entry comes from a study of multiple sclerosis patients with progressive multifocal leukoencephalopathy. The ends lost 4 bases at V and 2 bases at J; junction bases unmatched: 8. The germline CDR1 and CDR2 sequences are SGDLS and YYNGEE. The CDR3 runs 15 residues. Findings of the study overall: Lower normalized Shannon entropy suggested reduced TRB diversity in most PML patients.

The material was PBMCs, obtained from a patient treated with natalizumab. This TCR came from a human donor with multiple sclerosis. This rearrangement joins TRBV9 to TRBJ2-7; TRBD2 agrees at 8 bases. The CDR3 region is CASSPAGAGTYEQYF. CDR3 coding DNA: TGTGCCAGCAGCCCAGCGGGGGCAGGGACCTACGAGCAGTACTTC.